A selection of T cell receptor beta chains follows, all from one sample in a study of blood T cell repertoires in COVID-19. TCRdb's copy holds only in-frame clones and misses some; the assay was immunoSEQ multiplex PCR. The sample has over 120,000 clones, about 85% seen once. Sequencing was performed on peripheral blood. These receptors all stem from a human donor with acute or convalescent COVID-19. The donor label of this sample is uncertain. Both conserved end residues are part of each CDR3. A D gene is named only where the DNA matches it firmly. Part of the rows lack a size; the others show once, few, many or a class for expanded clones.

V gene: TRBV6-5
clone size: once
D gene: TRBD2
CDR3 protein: CASRSGLAGYNEQFF

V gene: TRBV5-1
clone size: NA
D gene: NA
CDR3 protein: CASSSQGFNTEAFF

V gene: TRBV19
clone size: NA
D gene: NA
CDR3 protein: CASSIRGNQPQHF

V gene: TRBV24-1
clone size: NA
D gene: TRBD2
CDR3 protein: CATSVSGEGTYNEQFF

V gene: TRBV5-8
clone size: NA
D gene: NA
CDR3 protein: CASSFSAGSSGNTIYF

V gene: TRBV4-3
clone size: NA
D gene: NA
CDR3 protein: CASSQELRGATEAFF

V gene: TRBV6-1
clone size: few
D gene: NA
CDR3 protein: CASSEARGGRQPQHF

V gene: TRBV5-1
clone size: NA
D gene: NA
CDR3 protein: CASSFAGGTEAFF

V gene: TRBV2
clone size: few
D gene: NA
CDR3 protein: CASRTQGISEFF

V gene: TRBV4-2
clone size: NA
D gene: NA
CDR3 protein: CASSQGWGRGYQETQYF

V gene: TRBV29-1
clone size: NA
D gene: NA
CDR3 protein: CSVSTGSGGNQPQHF

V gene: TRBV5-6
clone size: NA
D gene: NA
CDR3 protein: CASSLGRQGHYGYTF

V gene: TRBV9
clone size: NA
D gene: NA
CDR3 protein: CASSVGTEETQYF

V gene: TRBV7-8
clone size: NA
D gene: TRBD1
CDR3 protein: CASSAFVQGAGYGYTF

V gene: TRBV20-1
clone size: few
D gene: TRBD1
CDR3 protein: CSASMAGGTGELFF

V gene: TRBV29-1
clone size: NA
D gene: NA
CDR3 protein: CSVSDRRNTEAFF

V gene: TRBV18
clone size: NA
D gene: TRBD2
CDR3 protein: CASSRSGGGLAGDEQFF

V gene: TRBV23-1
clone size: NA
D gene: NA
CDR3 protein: CASSHPDSQETQYF

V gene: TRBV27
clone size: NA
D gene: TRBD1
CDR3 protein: CASSVRNRGRGQETQYF

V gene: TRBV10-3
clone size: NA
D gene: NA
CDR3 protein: CAISIDSYNQPQHF

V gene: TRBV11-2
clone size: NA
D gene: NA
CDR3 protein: CASSQGQGYGYTF

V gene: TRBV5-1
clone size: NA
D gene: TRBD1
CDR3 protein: CASMGQGSGNTIYF

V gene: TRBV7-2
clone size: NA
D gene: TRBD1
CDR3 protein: CASRTGPTGELFF

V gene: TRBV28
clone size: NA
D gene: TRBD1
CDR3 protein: CASSSPTGGGSGANVLTF

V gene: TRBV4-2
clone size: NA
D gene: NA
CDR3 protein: CASSLGAGDTEAFF

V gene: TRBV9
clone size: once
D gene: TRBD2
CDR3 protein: CASSVGGGNTDTQYF

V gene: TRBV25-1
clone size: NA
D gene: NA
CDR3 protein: CASSESRPGSDTQYF

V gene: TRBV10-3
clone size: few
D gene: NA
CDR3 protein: CAISGQDNTRNTEAFF

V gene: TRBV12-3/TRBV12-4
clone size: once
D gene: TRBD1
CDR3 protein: CASSKTGAGYTF

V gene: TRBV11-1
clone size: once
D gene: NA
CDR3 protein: CASSLEETISYNEQFF

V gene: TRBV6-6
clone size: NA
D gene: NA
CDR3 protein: CASSYSGSTTGELFF

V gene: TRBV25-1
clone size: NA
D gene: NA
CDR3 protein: CASRVGGSSYNEQFF

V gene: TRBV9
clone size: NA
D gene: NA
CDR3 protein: CASSVGVGADTQYF

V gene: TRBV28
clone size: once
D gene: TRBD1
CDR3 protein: CASSSAKGQGATYEQYF

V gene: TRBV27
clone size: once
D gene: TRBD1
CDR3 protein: CASSFDLRDRYGYTF

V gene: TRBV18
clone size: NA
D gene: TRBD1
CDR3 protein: CASSPWTGVNTEAFF

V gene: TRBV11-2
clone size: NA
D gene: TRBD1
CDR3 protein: CASSIGQGGDTQYF

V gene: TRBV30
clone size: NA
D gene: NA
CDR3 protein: CAWSPGHRRSGYTF

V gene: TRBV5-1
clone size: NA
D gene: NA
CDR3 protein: CASSLSMGAGRENTEAFF

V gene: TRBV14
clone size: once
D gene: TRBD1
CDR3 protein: CASSLPGTGLYEQYF

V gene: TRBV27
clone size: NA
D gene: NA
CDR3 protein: CASSLDRETQYF

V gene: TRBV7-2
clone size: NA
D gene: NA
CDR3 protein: CASSLAAGPSYNEQFF